This T cell receptor (beta chain) came from a study of monozygotic twins with inflammatory bowel disease. CDR1 and CDR2 from the germline V gene are KGHSH and LQKENI. This CDR3 contains 18 residues. No DNA is given; TCRdb re-called the 5' RACE reads and lists each CDR3 protein once. The sample has approximately 330,000 distinct CDR3 sequences. Blood samples of roughly 2.5 ml were drawn from every donor. V is TRBV18 and J is TRBJ2-5; checking the TCRdb D call of TRBD2 is not possible without DNA. This TCR came from a human donor with ulcerative colitis or Crohn's disease, or a healthy co-twin of an affected twin (not recorded which). The sample taken for sequencing was blood. The CDR3 sequence: CASSPTGLAVKTQETQYF.